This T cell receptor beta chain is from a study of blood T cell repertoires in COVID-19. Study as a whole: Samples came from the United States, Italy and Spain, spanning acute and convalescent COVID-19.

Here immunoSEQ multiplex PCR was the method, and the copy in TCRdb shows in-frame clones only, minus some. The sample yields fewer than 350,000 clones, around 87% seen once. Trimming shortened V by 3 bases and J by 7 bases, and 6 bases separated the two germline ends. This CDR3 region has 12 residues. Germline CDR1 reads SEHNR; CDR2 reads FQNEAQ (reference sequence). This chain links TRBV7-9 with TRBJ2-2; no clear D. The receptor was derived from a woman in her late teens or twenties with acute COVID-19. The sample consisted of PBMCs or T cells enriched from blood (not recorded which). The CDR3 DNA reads TGTGCCAGCAGCTTTTCCCTCGGGGAGCTGTTTTTT. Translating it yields CASSFSLGELFF. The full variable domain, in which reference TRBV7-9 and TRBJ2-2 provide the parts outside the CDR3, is DTGVSQNPRHKITKRGQNVTFRCDPISEHNRLYWYRQTLGQGPEFLTYFQNEAQLEKSRLLSDRFSAERPKGSFSTLEIQRTEQGDSAMYLCASSFSLGELFFGEGSRLTVL.